A selection of T cell receptor beta chains follows, all from one sample in a study of T-cell reconstitution after alpha-beta-depleted transplantation in children. One entry per CDR3 protein, called by TCRdb with MiXCR from the PCR reads. Among some 43,000 distinct CDR3 sequences listed, around 9.2% were seen once. Sequences were derived from PBMCs, mostly from graft donor cells, sampled 60 days after TCRalphabeta/CD19-depleted stem cell transplant. The source is a male patient aged 2 to 10 who had a stem cell transplant for chronic granulomatous disease, so the T cells may come from the graft donor. Both conserved end residues are part of each CDR3. The order of the fields is clone size, V gene, D gene, CDR3 length, J gene, CDR3 protein, CDR3 DNA. The D gene is left open where the match is weak. Size is omitted from some rows. Given values are once, few, many or a class for expanded clones.

size: many; V: TRBV12-5; D: TRBD2; length: 15; J: TRBJ2-3; CDR3: CASGPRLAGTDTQYF; DNA: TGTGCTAGTGGTCCCCGACTAGCGGGAACAGATACGCAGTATTTT
size: many; V: TRBV4-1; D: TRBD1; length: 16; J: TRBJ1-3; CDR3: CASSQDRGQGANTIYF; DNA: TGCGCCAGCAGCCAAGACCGGGGACAGGGGGCGAACACCATATATTTT
size: many; V: TRBV29-1; D: .; length: 12; J: TRBJ1-5; CDR3: CSIAEGNQPQHF; DNA: TGCAGCATCGCGGAGGGCAATCAGCCCCAGCATTTT
size: .; V: TRBV20-1; D: .; length: 14; J: TRBJ1-5; CDR3: CCGGKGTGDQPQHF; DNA: TGCTGTGGGGGGAAGGGGACGGGGGATCAGCCCCAGCATTTT
size: .; V: TRBV27; D: .; length: 15; J: TRBJ2-7; CDR3: CASSPGRQHSYEQYF; DNA: TGTGCCAGCAGCCCGGGCAGACAGCACTCCTACGAGCAGTACTTC
size: few; V: TRBV27; D: .; length: 13; J: TRBJ2-1; CDR3: CASSSLGPSEQFF; DNA: TGTGCCAGCAGTTCCCTTGGGCCGAGTGAGCAGTTCTTC
size: many; V: TRBV5-1; D: .; length: 16; J: TRBJ2-2; CDR3: CASRDQGTMLTGELFF; DNA: TGCGCCAGCAGAGATCAGGGGACGATGCTCACCGGGGAGCTGTTTTTT
size: few; V: TRBV5-1; D: .; length: 13; J: TRBJ2-2; CDR3: CASSQTRGGELFF; DNA: TGCGCCAGCAGCCAAACACGGGGCGGGGAGCTGTTTTTT
size: many; V: TRBV4-3; D: .; length: 16; J: TRBJ1-2; CDR3: CASSQDGGTPHYGYTF; DNA: TGCGCCAGCAGCCAAGATGGGGGGACTCCACACTATGGCTACACCTTC
size: many; V: TRBV7-2; D: .; length: 13; J: TRBJ1-1; CDR3: CASSPLLGFEAFF; DNA: TGTGCCAGCAGCCCCCTGCTTGGGTTTGAAGCTTTCTTT
size: many; V: TRBV10-3; D: .; length: 13; J: TRBJ2-5; CDR3: CAISRGFGETQYF; DNA: TGTGCCATCAGTAGGGGGTTCGGAGAGACCCAGTACTTC
size: many; V: TRBV2; D: TRBD2; length: 14; J: TRBJ2-7; CDR3: CASSAGLAYYEQYF; DNA: TGTGCCAGCAGTGCGGGACTAGCGTATTACGAGCAGTACTTC
size: many; V: TRBV5-1; D: TRBD2; length: 16; J: TRBJ2-7; CDR3: CASSLAFGGGPDEQYF; DNA: TGCGCCAGCAGCTTGGCTTTTGGGGGAGGGCCTGACGAGCAGTACTTC
size: few; V: TRBV12-3/TRBV12-4; D: .; length: 14; J: TRBJ2-2; CDR3: CASSPISNTGELFF; DNA: TGTGCCAGCAGTCCAATTTCAAACACCGGGGAGCTGTTTTTT
size: many; V: TRBV6-5; D: .; length: 15; J: TRBJ2-3; CDR3: CASSYSGGSTDTQYF; DNA: TGTGCCAGCAGTTACTCAGGCGGGTCCACAGATACGCAGTATTTT
size: many; V: TRBV5-1; D: .; length: 14; J: TRBJ2-7; CDR3: CASSLGRLFYEQYF; DNA: TGCGCCAGCAGCTTGGGCCGCCTATTCTACGAGCAGTACTTC
size: many; V: TRBV7-8; D: .; length: 16; J: TRBJ2-3; CDR3: CASSSFSRGGTDTQYF; DNA: TGTGCCAGCAGCTCCTTCTCTAGAGGGGGCACAGATACGCAGTATTTT
size: many; V: TRBV20-1; D: .; length: 16; J: TRBJ2-3; CDR3: CSARDRDGSVTDTQYF; DNA: TGCAGTGCTAGAGATCGAGACGGGAGTGTCACAGATACGCAGTATTTT
size: many; V: TRBV20-1; D: .; length: 14; J: TRBJ2-2; CDR3: CSANRGGNTGELFF; DNA: TGCAGTGCTAACAGGGGAGGGAACACCGGGGAGCTGTTTTTT
size: many; V: TRBV4-3; D: .; length: 16; J: TRBJ2-1; CDR3: CASSQAPPGAYNEQFF; DNA: TGCGCCAGCAGCCAAGCTCCCCCGGGAGCCTACAATGAGCAGTTCTTC
size: many; V: TRBV6-5; D: TRBD1; length: 11; J: TRBJ2-5; CDR3: CATYRGETQYF; DNA: TGTGCCACTTACAGGGGGGAGACCCAGTACTTC
size: many; V: TRBV5-6; D: .; length: 14; J: TRBJ1-1; CDR3: CASSLGIGDTEAFF; DNA: TGTGCCAGCAGCTTGGGGATCGGGGACACTGAAGCTTTCTTT
size: many; V: TRBV27; D: .; length: 17; J: TRBJ1-5; CDR3: CASSLRKAGPLNQPQHF; DNA: TGTGCCAGCAGTTTAAGAAAGGCAGGTCCTTTGAATCAGCCCCAGCATTTT
size: .; V: TRBV5-1; D: .; length: 14; J: TRBJ2-5; CDR3: CASSTLYRQETQYF; DNA: TGCGCCAGCAGCACCTTATATCGGCAAGAGACCCAGTACTTC
size: many; V: TRBV6-2/TRBV6-3; D: .; length: 12; J: TRBJ2-7; CDR3: CASSPNIGEQYF; DNA: TGTGCCAGCAGTCCAAACATCGGGGAGCAGTACTTC
size: many; V: TRBV7-2; D: .; length: 13; J: TRBJ2-5; CDR3: CASSLASQETQYF; DNA: TGTGCCAGCAGCTTAGCCAGCCAAGAGACCCAGTACTTC
size: many; V: TRBV7-8; D: .; length: 15; J: TRBJ1-4; CDR3: CASSPRGATNEKLFF; DNA: TGTGCCAGCAGCCCGCGGGGTGCAACTAATGAAAAACTGTTTTTT
size: many; V: TRBV5-5; D: TRBD2; length: 15; J: TRBJ2-1; CDR3: CASSSGLALYNEQFF; DNA: TGTGCCAGCAGCTCAGGACTAGCGCTCTACAATGAGCAGTTCTTC
size: many; V: TRBV11-2; D: .; length: 13; J: TRBJ1-6; CDR3: CASSYPLESPLHF; DNA: TGTGCCAGCAGCTACCCACTGGAATCACCCCTCCACTTT
size: many; V: TRBV12-3/TRBV12-4; D: .; length: 16; J: TRBJ2-3; CDR3: CASSLYQGTSTDTQYF; DNA: TGTGCCAGCAGTTTATACCAGGGGACTAGCACAGATACGCAGTATTTT
size: .; V: TRBV21-1; D: .; length: 17; J: TRBJ1-5; CDR3: CASTFTTRSCQGQPQHF; DNA: TGTGCCAGCACCTTTACGACAAGAAGCTGTCAAGGTCAGCCCCAGCATTTT
size: many; V: TRBV7-2; D: .; length: 11; J: TRBJ2-1; CDR3: CASSFNNEQFF; DNA: TGTGCCAGCAGCTTTAACAATGAGCAGTTCTTC
size: .; V: TRBV19; D: .; length: 16; J: TRBJ1-5; CDR3: CASSIRVGAWNQPQHF; DNA: TGTGCCAGTAGTATAAGGGTCGGGGCGTGGAATCAGCCCCAGCATTTT
size: many; V: TRBV7-6; D: TRBD2; length: 14; J: TRBJ2-7; CDR3: CASSSVAGGSGQYF; DNA: TGTGCCAGCAGCTCAGTGGCGGGAGGGTCAGGGCAGTACTTC
size: many; V: TRBV6-5; D: TRBD2; length: 11; J: TRBJ2-7; CDR3: CASSSGTKQYF; DNA: TGTGCCAGCAGTTCTGGGACTAAGCAGTACTTC
size: many; V: TRBV20-1; D: .; length: 12; J: TRBJ2-3; CDR3: CSARTQEVTQYF; DNA: TGCAGTGCTAGGACCCAAGAAGTTACACAGTATTTT
size: few; V: TRBV5-4; D: TRBD2; length: 16; J: TRBJ2-1; CDR3: CASSPTSGASYNEQFF; DNA: TGTGCCAGCAGCCCCACTAGCGGGGCCTCCTACAATGAGCAGTTCTTC
size: .; V: TRBV12-3/TRBV12-4; D: .; length: 11; J: TRBJ2-1; CDR3: CASSLGREQFF; DNA: TGTGCCAGCAGTTTGGGGCGGGAGCAGTTCTTC
size: .; V: TRBV20-1; D: .; length: 15; J: TRBJ2-3; CDR3: CSAPLGALYTDTQYF; DNA: TGCAGTGCCCCCCTGGGAGCACTTTACACAGATACGCAGTATTTT
size: .; V: TRBV7-2; D: TRBD2; length: 16; J: TRBJ2-5; CDR3: CASSLGSGRYQETQYF; DNA: TGTGCCAGCAGCTTAGGGAGCGGGAGGTACCAAGAGACCCAGTACTTC
size: .; V: TRBV6-1; D: .; length: 18; J: TRBJ2-3; CDR3: CASSEDREGYFSTDTQYF; DNA: TGTGCCAGCAGTGAAGATCGCGAGGGGTACTTCTCCACAGATACGCAGTATTTT
size: many; V: TRBV6-2/TRBV6-3; D: TRBD2; length: 17; J: TRBJ2-1; CDR3: CASSYTRLARAYNEQFF; DNA: TGTGCCAGCAGTTACACACGACTAGCGCGCGCCTACAATGAGCAGTTCTTC
size: many; V: TRBV6-4; D: .; length: 14; J: TRBJ2-1; CDR3: CASSERVGGNEQFF; DNA: TGTGCCAGCAGTGAACGGGTAGGAGGCAATGAGCAGTTCTTC
size: many; V: TRBV7-8; D: .; length: 14; J: TRBJ1-3; CDR3: CASSLSSFGNTIYF; DNA: TGTGCCAGCAGCTTATCGAGCTTCGGAAACACCATATATTTT
size: .; V: TRBV18; D: .; length: 15; J: TRBJ2-3; CDR3: CASSPPTQSTDTQYF; DNA: TGTGCCAGCTCACCACCTACACAATCCACAGATACGCAGTATTTT
size: many; V: TRBV18; D: .; length: 14; J: TRBJ2-7; CDR3: CASSPILASGEQYF; DNA: TGTGCCAGCTCACCGATCCTAGCATCGGGCGAGCAGTACTTC
size: .; V: TRBV10-1; D: .; length: 14; J: TRBJ2-3; CDR3: CASSDRKAPDTQYF; DNA: TGCGCCAGCAGTGATAGGAAGGCTCCAGATACGCAGTATTTT
size: many; V: TRBV7-6; D: .; length: 13; J: TRBJ2-1; CDR3: CASSFGSEGEQFF; DNA: TGTGCCAGCAGCTTCGGCTCAGAGGGTGAGCAGTTCTTC
size: many; V: TRBV24-1; D: TRBD1; length: 13; J: TRBJ2-1; CDR3: CATSDLQGDEQFF; DNA: TGTGCCACCAGTGATTTGCAGGGGGATGAGCAGTTCTTC
size: .; V: TRBV19; D: .; length: 13; J: TRBJ2-7; CDR3: CASSIAHPGEQYF; DNA: TGTGCCAGTAGTATAGCCCATCCTGGGGAGCAGTACTTC
size: .; V: TRBV30; D: TRBD1; length: 14; J: TRBJ2-6; CDR3: CAKGQGAGANVLTF; DNA: TGTGCCAAGGGACAGGGGGCGGGTGCCAACGTCCTGACTTTC